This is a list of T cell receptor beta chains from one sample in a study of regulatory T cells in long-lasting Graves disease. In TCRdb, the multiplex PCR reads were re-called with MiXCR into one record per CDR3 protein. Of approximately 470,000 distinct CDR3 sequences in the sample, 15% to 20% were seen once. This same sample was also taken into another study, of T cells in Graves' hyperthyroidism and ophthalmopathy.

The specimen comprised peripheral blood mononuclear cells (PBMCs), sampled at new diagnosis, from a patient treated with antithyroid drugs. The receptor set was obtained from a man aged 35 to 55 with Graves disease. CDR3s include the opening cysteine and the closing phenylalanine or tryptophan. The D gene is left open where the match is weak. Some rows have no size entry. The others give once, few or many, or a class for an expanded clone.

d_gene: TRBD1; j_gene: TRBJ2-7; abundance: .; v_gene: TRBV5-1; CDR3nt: TGCGCCAGCAGCCCGACAGGGGGCCAGTACGAGCAGTACTTC; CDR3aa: CASSPTGGQYEQYF
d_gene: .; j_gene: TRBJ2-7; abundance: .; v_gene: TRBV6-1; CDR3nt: TGTGCCAGCAGCTCCTCCGTCGAGCAGTACTTC; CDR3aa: CASSSSVEQYF
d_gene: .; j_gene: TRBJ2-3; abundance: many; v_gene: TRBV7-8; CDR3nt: TGTGCCAGCAGCTTAAACCCACGGGGCACAGATACGCAGTATTTT; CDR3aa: CASSLNPRGTDTQYF
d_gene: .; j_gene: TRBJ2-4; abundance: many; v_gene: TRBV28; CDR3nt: TGTGCCAGCAGTTCAGCAAACATTCAGTACTTC; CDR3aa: CASSSANIQYF
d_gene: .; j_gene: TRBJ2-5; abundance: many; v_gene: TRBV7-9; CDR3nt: TGTGCCAGCAGCTTTACAGTGACGGAGACCCAGTACTTC; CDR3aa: CASSFTVTETQYF
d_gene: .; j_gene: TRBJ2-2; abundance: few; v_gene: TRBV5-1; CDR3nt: TGCGCCAGCAGCATCAGACGAGGCACCGGGGAGCTGTTTTTT; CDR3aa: CASSIRRGTGELFF
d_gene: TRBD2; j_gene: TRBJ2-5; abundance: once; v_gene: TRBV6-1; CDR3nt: TGTGCCAGCAGTCCCTACGAGTTACTAGCGGGAGTAGTCGAGACCCAGTACTTC; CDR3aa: CASSPYELLAGVVETQYF
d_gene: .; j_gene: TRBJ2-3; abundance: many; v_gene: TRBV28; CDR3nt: TGTGCCAGCAGGGGGAGAGGACCAGTCGTAGATACGCAGTATTTT; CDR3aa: CASRGRGPVVDTQYF
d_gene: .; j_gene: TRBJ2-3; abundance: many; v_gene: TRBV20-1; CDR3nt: TGCAGTGCTAGAGTAGGGGTTACCACAGATACGCAGTATTTT; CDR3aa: CSARVGVTTDTQYF
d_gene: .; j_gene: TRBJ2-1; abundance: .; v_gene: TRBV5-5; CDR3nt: TGTGCCAGCAGCCGTGAGGGGGATTCCTACAATGAGCAGTTCTTC; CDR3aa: CASSREGDSYNEQFF
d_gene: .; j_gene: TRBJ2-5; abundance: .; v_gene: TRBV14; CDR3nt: TGTGCCAGCAGCCCCGGACGGGGAGGACAAGAGACCCAGTACTTC; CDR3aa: CASSPGRGGQETQYF
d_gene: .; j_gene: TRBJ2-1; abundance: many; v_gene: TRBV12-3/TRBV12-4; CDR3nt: TGTGCCAGCAGCCCGACAGACAATGAGCAGTTCTTC; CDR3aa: CASSPTDNEQFF
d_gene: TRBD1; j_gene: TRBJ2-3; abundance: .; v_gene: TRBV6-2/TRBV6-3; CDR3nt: TGTGCCAGCAAGGACCGGACAGGAAGCACAGATACGCAGTATTTT; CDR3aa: CASKDRTGSTDTQYF
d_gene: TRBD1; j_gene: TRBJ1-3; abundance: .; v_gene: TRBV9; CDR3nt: TGTGCCAGCAGCGTAGTCCCAGGGGGCCCGCTCTCTGGAAACACCATATATTTT; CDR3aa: CASSVVPGGPLSGNTIYF
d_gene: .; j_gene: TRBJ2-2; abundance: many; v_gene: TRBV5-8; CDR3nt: TGTGCCAGCAGCTTTCGGGGATCCACCGGGGAGCTGTTTTTT; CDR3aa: CASSFRGSTGELFF
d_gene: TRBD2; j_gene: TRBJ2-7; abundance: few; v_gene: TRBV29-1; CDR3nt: TGCAGCGTTGAGATACAGCGGGGTTCCTACGAGCAGTACTTC; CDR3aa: CSVEIQRGSYEQYF
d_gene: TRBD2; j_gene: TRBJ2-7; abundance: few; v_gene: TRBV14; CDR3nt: TGTGCCAGCAGCTGGGAGGGGCACGAGCAGTACTTC; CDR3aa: CASSWEGHEQYF
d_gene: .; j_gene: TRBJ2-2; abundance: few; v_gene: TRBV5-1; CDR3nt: TGCGCCAGCAGCGAGGGGTTCGGGGAGCTGTTTTTT; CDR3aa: CASSEGFGELFF
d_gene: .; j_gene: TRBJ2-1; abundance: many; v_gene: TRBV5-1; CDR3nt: TGCGCCAGCAGCTTGGTCGGGACCAACTACAATGAGCAGTTCTTC; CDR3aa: CASSLVGTNYNEQFF
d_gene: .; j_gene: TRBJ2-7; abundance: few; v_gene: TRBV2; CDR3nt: TGTGCCAGTGGGACTCTCTACGAGCAGTACTTC; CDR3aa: CASGTLYEQYF